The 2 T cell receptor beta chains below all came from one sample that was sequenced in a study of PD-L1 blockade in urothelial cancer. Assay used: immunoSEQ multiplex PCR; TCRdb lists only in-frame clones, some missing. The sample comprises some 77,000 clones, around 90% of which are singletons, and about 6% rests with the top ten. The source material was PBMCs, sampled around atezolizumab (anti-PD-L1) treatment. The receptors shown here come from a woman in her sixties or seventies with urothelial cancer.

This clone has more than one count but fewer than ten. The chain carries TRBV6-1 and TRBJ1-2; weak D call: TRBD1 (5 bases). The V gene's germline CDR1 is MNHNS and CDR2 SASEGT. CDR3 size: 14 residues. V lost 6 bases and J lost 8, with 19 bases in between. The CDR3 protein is CASRGTRGVRGYTF. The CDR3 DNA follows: TGTGCCAGCAGGGGAACACGGGGGGTCCGAGGCTACACCTTC.

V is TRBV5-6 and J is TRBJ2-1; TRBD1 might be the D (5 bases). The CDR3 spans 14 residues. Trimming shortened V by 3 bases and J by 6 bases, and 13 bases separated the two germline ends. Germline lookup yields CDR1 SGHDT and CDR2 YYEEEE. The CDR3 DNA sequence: TGTGCCAGCAGCTGGGGCCTCACAGGCAATGAGCAGTTCTTC. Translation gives CASSWGLTGNEQFF.